The rows below give T cell receptor beta chains drawn from one sample of a study of early T cells in non-severe SARS-CoV-2 infection. MiXCR was run by TCRdb on the 5' RACE reads, yielding one entry per CDR3 protein. The sample records tens of thousands of distinct CDR3 sequences, over 13% being singletons. Sequencing was done on a sample of whole blood. The receptors come from an adult who was a healthcare worker with PCR-confirmed SARS-CoV-2 infection or an uninfected control (not recorded which). The CDR3 runs from the conserved cysteine through the conserved F or W. Fields, in order: CDR3 DNA, CDR3 protein, D gene, J gene, V gene, CDR3 length, clone size. The D gene is left open where the match is weak. Clone size is shown for a subset of rows, as once, few, many or a class of expanded clone.

cdr3_nt: TGTGCCAGCAGCCAAGAGGCTGAGCAGTTCTTC; cdr3_aa: CASSQEAEQFF; d_call: .; j_call: TRBJ2-1; v_call: TRBV3-1; cdr3_length: 11; clone_size: few
cdr3_nt: TGTGCCTACCGTAGGGACTTGGGCACTGAAGCTTTCTTT; cdr3_aa: CAYRRDLGTEAFF; d_call: .; j_call: TRBJ1-1; v_call: TRBV7-9; cdr3_length: 13; clone_size: many
cdr3_nt: TGTGCCAGCAGCTTCCCAGGGTCAGATACGCAGTATTTT; cdr3_aa: CASSFPGSDTQYF; d_call: .; j_call: TRBJ2-3; v_call: TRBV7-2; cdr3_length: 13; clone_size: few
cdr3_nt: TGTGCCAGCAGCTCGTTTCGAGGTGGGAGCTTCTCCTACAATGAGCAGTTCTTC; cdr3_aa: CASSSFRGGSFSYNEQFF; d_call: .; j_call: TRBJ2-1; v_call: TRBV11-2; cdr3_length: 18; clone_size: many
cdr3_nt: TGTGCCAGCAGTTACAACCGAGGAGAGACCCAGTACTTC; cdr3_aa: CASSYNRGETQYF; d_call: .; j_call: TRBJ2-5; v_call: TRBV6-5; cdr3_length: 13; clone_size: .
cdr3_nt: TGTGCCAGCAGTGAATATCGGGGCAGGGGAGCCGACGGCTACACCTTC; cdr3_aa: CASSEYRGRGADGYTF; d_call: .; j_call: TRBJ1-2; v_call: TRBV25-1; cdr3_length: 16; clone_size: few
cdr3_nt: TGCAGCGTTTCAGGGGAAGATACGCAGTATTTT; cdr3_aa: CSVSGEDTQYF; d_call: .; j_call: TRBJ2-3; v_call: TRBV29-1; cdr3_length: 11; clone_size: many
cdr3_nt: TGTGCCAGCAGCTTGTCACAGGGGAACACTGAAGCTTTCTTT; cdr3_aa: CASSLSQGNTEAFF; d_call: .; j_call: TRBJ1-1; v_call: TRBV5-4; cdr3_length: 14; clone_size: .
cdr3_nt: TGCAGCGTCAGGCCGGGGCTAGCGGGCTACAATGAGCAGTTCTTC; cdr3_aa: CSVRPGLAGYNEQFF; d_call: TRBD2; j_call: TRBJ2-1; v_call: TRBV29-1; cdr3_length: 15; clone_size: few
cdr3_nt: TGTGCCAGCAGCTTAAAAAGGGTCGGCGGGGTGTACCAAGAGACCCAGTACTTC; cdr3_aa: CASSLKRVGGVYQETQYF; d_call: .; j_call: TRBJ2-5; v_call: TRBV7-8; cdr3_length: 18; clone_size: few
cdr3_nt: TGCGCCAGCAGCTTAGCGGGGTCCCCTAACTCCTACAATGAGCAGTTCTTC; cdr3_aa: CASSLAGSPNSYNEQFF; d_call: TRBD2; j_call: TRBJ2-1; v_call: TRBV5-1; cdr3_length: 17; clone_size: many
cdr3_nt: TGTGCCAGCTCGAATAGCGTTGGGGCGTACAATGAGCAGTTCTTC; cdr3_aa: CASSNSVGAYNEQFF; d_call: .; j_call: TRBJ2-1; v_call: TRBV6-5; cdr3_length: 15; clone_size: few
cdr3_nt: TGTGCCAGCAGCCTCCCGGGACTGGGGCGGGGAGAGACCCAGTACTTC; cdr3_aa: CASSLPGLGRGETQYF; d_call: .; j_call: TRBJ2-5; v_call: TRBV7-6; cdr3_length: 16; clone_size: .
cdr3_nt: TGTGCCAGCAACCGCCAGGGGGGCTCCTACGAGCAGTACTTC; cdr3_aa: CASNRQGGSYEQYF; d_call: .; j_call: TRBJ2-7; v_call: TRBV6-5; cdr3_length: 14; clone_size: many
cdr3_nt: TGTGCCAGCAGCGTAGCGGCTAGCGGGGGGTACAATGAGCAGTTCTTC; cdr3_aa: CASSVAASGGYNEQFF; d_call: TRBD2; j_call: TRBJ2-1; v_call: TRBV9; cdr3_length: 16; clone_size: many
cdr3_nt: TGCAGCGTAGTTGGGACAGCAGCGGGCTACACCTTC; cdr3_aa: CSVVGTAAGYTF; d_call: TRBD1; j_call: TRBJ1-2; v_call: TRBV29-1; cdr3_length: 12; clone_size: .
cdr3_nt: TGCAGTGCTAGGTGGACTAGCGACTACGAGCAGTACTTC; cdr3_aa: CSARWTSDYEQYF; d_call: TRBD2; j_call: TRBJ2-7; v_call: TRBV20-1; cdr3_length: 13; clone_size: many
cdr3_nt: TGTGCCAGCAGCTTACACGGGTCAGATACGCAGTATTTT; cdr3_aa: CASSLHGSDTQYF; d_call: .; j_call: TRBJ2-3; v_call: TRBV7-9; cdr3_length: 13; clone_size: once
cdr3_nt: TGTGCCAGCAGCGTAGATCAGGGTTACGAGCAGTACTTC; cdr3_aa: CASSVDQGYEQYF; d_call: .; j_call: TRBJ2-7; v_call: TRBV9; cdr3_length: 13; clone_size: few
cdr3_nt: TGCGCCAGCAGCCTTTGCCCGGGACCAAGCTCCTACGAGCAGTACTTC; cdr3_aa: CASSLCPGPSSYEQYF; d_call: .; j_call: TRBJ2-7; v_call: TRBV10-1; cdr3_length: 16; clone_size: many
cdr3_nt: TGTGCCATCAGTGAGTCGCACCCGCATGAGCAGTTCTTC; cdr3_aa: CAISESHPHEQFF; d_call: .; j_call: TRBJ2-1; v_call: TRBV10-3; cdr3_length: 13; clone_size: many
cdr3_nt: TGTGCCAGCAGCTTCGGACAGGTTAATGAGCAGTTCTTC; cdr3_aa: CASSFGQVNEQFF; d_call: TRBD1; j_call: TRBJ2-1; v_call: TRBV7-8; cdr3_length: 13; clone_size: .
cdr3_nt: TGTGCCAGCAGCTTATATGGTCCCAATCAGCCCCAGCATTTT; cdr3_aa: CASSLYGPNQPQHF; d_call: .; j_call: TRBJ1-5; v_call: TRBV7-6; cdr3_length: 14; clone_size: few
cdr3_nt: TGCAGTGCTAGGGCTCGCGGGAGGACATCCTACGAGCAGTACTTC; cdr3_aa: CSARARGRTSYEQYF; d_call: TRBD2; j_call: TRBJ2-7; v_call: TRBV20-1; cdr3_length: 15; clone_size: .
cdr3_nt: TGTGCCAGCAGCCCTCAGCAGGGACTAGCGGGACTAGTAGGAGGGGAGCTGTTTTTT; cdr3_aa: CASSPQQGLAGLVGGELFF; d_call: TRBD2; j_call: TRBJ2-2; v_call: TRBV9; cdr3_length: 19; clone_size: few
cdr3_nt: TGTGCCAGCAGCGAGGGCCCTCAAGAGACCCAGTACTTC; cdr3_aa: CASSEGPQETQYF; d_call: .; j_call: TRBJ2-5; v_call: TRBV7-8; cdr3_length: 13; clone_size: many
cdr3_nt: TGTGCCAGCAGTCTATTACTAGGGGGTTCAGGGGCCAACGTCCTGACTTTC; cdr3_aa: CASSLLLGGSGANVLTF; d_call: .; j_call: TRBJ2-6; v_call: TRBV6-5; cdr3_length: 17; clone_size: many
cdr3_nt: TGTGCCAGCAGTCCACGGGGGCCCGGGGCCAACGTCCTGACTTTC; cdr3_aa: CASSPRGPGANVLTF; d_call: .; j_call: TRBJ2-6; v_call: TRBV12-3/TRBV12-4; cdr3_length: 15; clone_size: many
cdr3_nt: TGTGCCTGGAAGGACGGTAGCTCCTACGAGCAGTACTTC; cdr3_aa: CAWKDGSSYEQYF; d_call: .; j_call: TRBJ2-7; v_call: TRBV30; cdr3_length: 13; clone_size: few
cdr3_nt: TGTGCCAGCATGTTCAGGGCCGGGGAGACCCAGTACTTC; cdr3_aa: CASMFRAGETQYF; d_call: .; j_call: TRBJ2-5; v_call: TRBV5-6; cdr3_length: 13; clone_size: .
cdr3_nt: TGTGCCAGCAACCCAACACGCTACTACGAGCAGTACTTC; cdr3_aa: CASNPTRYYEQYF; d_call: .; j_call: TRBJ2-7; v_call: TRBV2; cdr3_length: 13; clone_size: .
cdr3_nt: TGCAGTGCTAGAGATCCGCAGGGTCTGGGCACTGAAGCTTTCTTT; cdr3_aa: CSARDPQGLGTEAFF; d_call: .; j_call: TRBJ1-1; v_call: TRBV20-1; cdr3_length: 15; clone_size: .
cdr3_nt: TGTGCCAGCAGCTTCCGGGGACTAGCGGGGAGGGGTGAGCAGTTCTTC; cdr3_aa: CASSFRGLAGRGEQFF; d_call: TRBD2; j_call: TRBJ2-1; v_call: TRBV7-8; cdr3_length: 16; clone_size: many
cdr3_nt: TGTGCCAGCAGCCCCGGACAGGGGGCGCATAATGAGCAGTTCTTC; cdr3_aa: CASSPGQGAHNEQFF; d_call: TRBD1; j_call: TRBJ2-1; v_call: TRBV7-9; cdr3_length: 15; clone_size: .
cdr3_nt: TGTGCCAGCAGGGGACTAGCGGGAGTTCAGTCTGAGCAGTTCTTC; cdr3_aa: CASRGLAGVQSEQFF; d_call: TRBD2; j_call: TRBJ2-1; v_call: TRBV11-3; cdr3_length: 15; clone_size: .
cdr3_nt: TGCAGCGTTGTACGCGGGACTAACAATGAGCAGTTCTTC; cdr3_aa: CSVVRGTNNEQFF; d_call: TRBD2; j_call: TRBJ2-1; v_call: TRBV29-1; cdr3_length: 13; clone_size: .
cdr3_nt: TGTGCCAGCCGCCCAGTCGGGGGGGCGTCCGGGGAGCTGTTTTTT; cdr3_aa: CASRPVGGASGELFF; d_call: TRBD2; j_call: TRBJ2-2; v_call: TRBV11-2; cdr3_length: 15; clone_size: many
cdr3_nt: TGTGCCAGCAGTGTAGGACGGGGGCCAAGCGGCTACACCTTC; cdr3_aa: CASSVGRGPSGYTF; d_call: .; j_call: TRBJ1-2; v_call: TRBV6-1; cdr3_length: 14; clone_size: once
cdr3_nt: TGTGCCAGCAGCTTCCTAGGACTAGCGGGAACTTACAATGAGCAGTTCTTC; cdr3_aa: CASSFLGLAGTYNEQFF; d_call: TRBD2; j_call: TRBJ2-1; v_call: TRBV11-2; cdr3_length: 17; clone_size: .
cdr3_nt: TGTGCCAGCAGCTTAGGGGTCACAAGGGATGAGCAGTTCTTC; cdr3_aa: CASSLGVTRDEQFF; d_call: .; j_call: TRBJ2-1; v_call: TRBV7-8; cdr3_length: 14; clone_size: many
cdr3_nt: TGTGCCAGCAGCCCCCTAGCGGGAGACCTCAACGAGCAGTACTTC; cdr3_aa: CASSPLAGDLNEQYF; d_call: TRBD2; j_call: TRBJ2-7; v_call: TRBV11-2; cdr3_length: 15; clone_size: many